The 21 T cell receptor beta chains in this list originate from one sample, sequenced in a study of blood T cell repertoires in COVID-19. TCRdb's table, derived via immunoSEQ multiplex PCR, lists solely in-frame clones and lacks some. In the table there are 150,000 to 200,000 clones, about 88% of which are singletons. The sequenced sample consisted of PBMCs or T cells enriched from blood (not recorded which). The receptors stem from a human donor with acute COVID-19. The donor label of this sample is uncertain.

This clone is a singleton in its sample. The gene calls are TRBV5-1 and TRBJ1-1; the D gene is possibly TRBD1 (6 bases). CDR1 SGHRS and CDR2 YFSETQ come from the germline V gene. The CDR3 spans 13 residues. Deletions cut 8 bases from V and 1 base from J, with 12 bases between. The DNA for the CDR3 is TGCGCCAGTAAACACAGGGAGAACACTGAAGCTTTCTTT. This encodes CASKHRENTEAFF.

This chain joins TRBV6-1 and TRBJ2-1, with a tentative D call TRBD1 (6 bases). From germline, CDR1 is MNHNS and CDR2 SASEGT. The CDR3 covers 17 residues. V dropped 3 bases and J dropped 2 bases, with 17 bases sitting between them. CDR3 bases: TGTGCCAGCAGTGACAGGGGACCAACCGACGCCTACAATGAGCAGTTCTTC. This codes for CASSDRGPTDAYNEQFF.

The V gene is TRBV4-1, the J gene TRBJ1-2; 9 nucleotides align to TRBD1. Germline CDR1 is MGHRA and CDR2 is YSYEKL. This CDR3 is 16 amino acids long. V trimming: 1 base; J trimming: 4 bases; junction bases outside the gene matches: 7. The CDR3 protein is CASSQALGQGLYGYTF. The CDR3 DNA follows: TGCGCCAGCAGCCAAGCACTTGGACAGGGGCTCTATGGCTACACCTTC.

The rearrangement uses TRBV4-2 and TRBJ2-3, with 7 bases identical to TRBD2. There are 15 residues in the CDR3. Germline V gene lookup returns CDR1 LGHNA and CDR2 YNFKEQ. After removal of 0 bases from V and 4 bases from J, the junction contained 4 bases not matched to a gene. CDR3 DNA: TGTGCCAGCAGCCAAGACGCGGGGGAATCAGATACGCAGTATTTT. It specifies CASSQDAGESDTQYF.

This clone was recorded once. This sequence joins TRBV27 and TRBJ1-1; maybe TRBD1 (5 bases). The CDR3 extends over 14 amino acids. The V end lost 3 bases, the J end lost 2 bases, and 10 bases lay between the germline ends. Germline V lookup: CDR1 MNHEY, CDR2 SMNVEV (reference sequence). The CDR3 coding sequence is TGTGCCAGCAGTTTCCAGGGTGGAAACACTGAAGCTTTCTTT. Its translation: CASSFQGGNTEAFF.

In its sample, this clone was seen once. The chain uses TRBV11-3 and TRBJ1-1; D is undetermined. The CDR3 covers 13 residues. Germline CDR1 SGHNT, CDR2 YENEEA. V was pared by 8 bases and J by 3 bases, with 13 bases between. The CDR3 nucleotides read TGTGCCAGCGGTAAAGGGCGGGACACTGAAGCTTTCTTT. Its translation: CASGKGRDTEAFF. The entire variable domain, with the rest obtained from reference TRBV11-3 and TRBJ1-1, is as follows: EAGVVQSPRYKIIEKKQPVAFWCNPISGHNTLYWYLQNLGQGPELLIRYENEEAVDDSQLPKDRFSAERLKGVDSTLKIQPAELGDSAVYLCASGKGRDTEAFFGQGTRLTVV.

V gene TRBV13 combines with J gene TRBJ2-1; TRBD2 matches 11 bases. The CDR3 contains 16 residues. V lost 3 bases to trimming and J lost 4 bases; unmatched junction nucleotides: 5. Germline V CDR1 and CDR2: PRHDT, FYEKMQ (reference sequence). CDR3 residues: CASSFGGTSGYNEQFF. The CDR3 coding sequence is TGTGCCAGCAGCTTTGGGGGGACTAGCGGATACAATGAGCAGTTCTTC.

The chain links TRBV5-1 to TRBJ1-1, with TRBD1 identical over 7 bases. This CDR3 is built from 15 residues. The germline CDR1 and CDR2 sequences are SGHRS and YFSETQ. Trimming at V came to 4 bases and at J to 0 bases, leaving 6 bases not matched to a gene. The CDR3 sequence is CASSPEQGLNTEAFF. In nucleotides, the CDR3 is TGCGCCAGCAGCCCGGAACAGGGGCTGAACACTGAAGCTTTCTTT.

The rearrangement links TRBV7-3 to TRBJ2-1; 10 nucleotides line up with TRBD2. The CDR3 spans 16 residues. V lost 5 bases to trimming and J lost 0 bases; unmatched junction nucleotides: 4. Per the germline V gene, CDR1 is SGHTA and CDR2 is FQGTGA. The CDR3 DNA reads as TGTGCCAGCAGCCAGGGACTAGCGAGCTCCTACAATGAGCAGTTCTTC. This codes for CASSQGLASSYNEQFF.

This chain links TRBV30 with TRBJ2-2, with TRBD2 as a possible D gene (6 bases). Trimming shortened V by 0 bases and J by 7 bases, and 12 bases separated the two germline ends. The germline CDR1 and CDR2 sequences are GTSNPN and SVGIG (reference sequence). The CDR3 spans 14 residues. The CDR3 here is CAWSVLLGGGELFF. CDR3 bases: TGTGCCTGGAGTGTACTTTTGGGGGGCGGGGAGCTGTTTTTT.

The rearrangement uses TRBV10-3 and TRBJ2-3, with TRBD2 matching 9 bases. The CDR3 sequence is 16 residues long. J lost 2 bases, V lost 4 bases, and 7 bases had no gene match. CDR1 ENHRY and CDR2 SYGVKD come from the germline V gene. CDR3 nucleotides: TGTGCCATCAGTGGGCTAGCGGGGAGTCTCACAGATACGCAGTATTTT. It encodes CAISGLAGSLTDTQYF.

This clone has a single count. The chain links TRBV7-9 to TRBJ2-2; 7 positions agree with TRBD1. Germline V gives CDR1 SEHNR, CDR2 FQNEAQ (reference sequence). The CDR3 loop spans 14 amino acids. Trimming cost V 5 bases and J 6 bases; bases outside gene matches: 6. This CDR3 reads CASSALTGPGELFF. In DNA, the CDR3 is TGTGCCAGCAGCGCACTGACAGGGCCCGGGGAGCTGTTTTTT. Complete variable domain (other parts from reference TRBV7-9 and TRBJ2-2): DTGVSQNPRHKITKRGQNVTFRCDPISEHNRLYWYRQTLGQGPEFLTYFQNEAQLEKSRLLSDRFSAERPKGSFSTLEIQRTEQGDSAMYLCASSALTGPGELFFGEGSRLTVL.

This clone was seen once. The V gene is TRBV4-1, the J gene TRBJ2-7; D is unresolved. V was pared by 1 base and J by 3 bases, with 16 bases between. Germline V gene sequence: CDR1 MGHRA, CDR2 YSYEKL. This CDR3 is built from 16 residues. As DNA, the CDR3 is TGCGCCAGCAGCCAAGTGACACGCCCGGCCCTCTACGAGCAGTACTTC. Its translation: CASSQVTRPALYEQYF.

This clone showed up just once. The chain combines TRBV7-9 with TRBJ1-1; D may be TRBD1 (6 bases). V was clipped by 1 base and J by 8 bases, with 14 bases between them. Germline V gene data show CDR1 as SEHNR and CDR2 as FQNEAQ (reference sequence). The CDR3 is 14 residues long. CDR3 amino acids: CASSLEGGLSEAFF. The CDR3 DNA is TGTGCCAGCAGCTTAGAGGGGGGGCTTTCCGAAGCTTTCTTT.

The V call is TRBV10-2, the J call TRBJ2-7, with D unresolved. V lost 4 bases and J lost 1, with 8 bases in between. CDR3 length equals 13 residues. Germline V gene data show CDR1 as WSHSY and CDR2 as SAAADI. The CDR3 sequence is CASSARLSYEQYF. In DNA, the CDR3 is TGCGCCAGCAGTGCCAGGTTATCCTACGAGCAGTACTTC.

This clone was counted only a few times. This chain joins TRBV4-1 and TRBJ1-5; D is uncertain. This CDR3 is 16 amino acids long. Trimming pared 0 bases from V and 0 bases from J, leaving 9 bases between. Germline V gene sequence: CDR1 MGHRA, CDR2 YSYEKL. The CDR3 protein is CASSQDKATSNQPQHF. Here the CDR3 DNA reads TGCGCCAGCAGCCAAGACAAAGCAACTAGCAATCAGCCCCAGCATTTT.

The chain employs TRBV6-2 or TRBV6-3 and TRBJ1-2, with a tentative D call TRBD1 (6 bases). The CDR3 length is 13 residues. V gave up 5 bases and J gave up 6 bases, with 13 bases separating them. Germline lookup yields CDR1 MNHEY and CDR2 SVGEGT. CDR3 sequence (DNA): TGTGCCAGCAGTGTCACAGGGTCGGATGGCTACACCTTC. Encoded protein: CASSVTGSDGYTF.

This clone was seen just once. The chain recombines TRBV27 with TRBJ1-2; 8 positions agree with TRBD1. This CDR3 contains 14 residues. From germline, CDR1 is MNHEY and CDR2 SMNVEV (reference sequence). V lost 5 bases, J lost 10 bases, and 12 bases stayed unmatched. CDR3 loop: CASSPIGQGGFYTF. The CDR3 DNA reads as TGTGCCAGCAGTCCGATAGGACAGGGTGGTTTCTACACCTTC.

The gene calls are TRBV18 and TRBJ1-1, with no clear D. The CDR3 spans 13 residues. Germline V gene sequence: CDR1 KGHSH, CDR2 LQKENI. V shed 2 bases and J shed 3 bases, with 7 bases lying between them. CDR3 amino acids: CASSPTSYTEAFF. The CDR3 DNA follows: TGTGCCAGCTCACCAACATCGTACACTGAAGCTTTCTTT.

CDR3 nucleotides: TGTGCCAGCAGCTTTGGGCTGACAGGGACGGGCTACGAGCAGTACTTC. Amino acids: CASSFGLTGTGYEQYF. The chain carries TRBV5-5 and TRBJ2-7; TRBD1 matches 7 bases. The ends lost 2 bases at V and 3 bases at J; junction bases unmatched: 11. The germline V gene has CDR1 SGHKS and CDR2 YYEKEE (reference sequence). The CDR3 length is 16 residues.

V and J are TRBV10-3 and TRBJ1-2; D uncertain. The V and J ends lost 0 bases and 5 bases respectively, with 13 bases between them. Looked up from germline, CDR1 is ENHRY and CDR2 is SYGVKD. This CDR3 contains 15 residues. CDR3 bases: TGTGCCATCAGTGAGTCGATAGTAGCGGTTTATGGCTACACCTTC. Translation: CAISESIVAVYGYTF.